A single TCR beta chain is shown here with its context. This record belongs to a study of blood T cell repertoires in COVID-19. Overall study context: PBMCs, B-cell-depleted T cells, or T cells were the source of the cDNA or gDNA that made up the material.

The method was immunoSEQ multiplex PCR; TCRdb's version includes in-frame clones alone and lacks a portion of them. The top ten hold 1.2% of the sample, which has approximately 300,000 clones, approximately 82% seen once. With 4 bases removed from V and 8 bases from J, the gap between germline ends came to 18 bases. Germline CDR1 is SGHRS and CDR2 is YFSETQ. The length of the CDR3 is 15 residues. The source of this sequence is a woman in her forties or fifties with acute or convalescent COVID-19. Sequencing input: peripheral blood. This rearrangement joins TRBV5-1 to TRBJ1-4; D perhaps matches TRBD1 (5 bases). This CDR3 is CASSKGLQGGEKLFF. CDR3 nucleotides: TGCGCCAGCAGCAAAGGGTTGCAGGGTGGAGAAAAACTGTTTTTT.